These 14 T cell receptor beta chains were sequenced from one sample in a study of blood T cell repertoires in COVID-19. Only in-frame clones appear in the TCRdb table, and some are missing; sequencing was by immunoSEQ multiplex PCR. Of 140,000 to 150,000 clones listed, approximately 90% are singletons. Specimen: PBMCs or T cells enriched from blood (not recorded which). These receptors all stem from a man aged 45-65 years who had recovered from COVID-19.

This chain joins TRBV7-3 and TRBJ1-6; D gene uncertain. CDR3 size: 14 residues. V gave up 5 bases and J gave up 9 bases, with 14 bases separating them. Germline lookup yields CDR1 SGHTA and CDR2 FQGTGA. The CDR3 sequence is CASSAQVSGSPLHF. CDR3 sequence (DNA): TGTGCCAGCAGCGCCCAGGTTTCTGGTTCACCCCTCCACTTT.

This chain connects TRBV6-1 to TRBJ1-5; TRBD1 matches at 7 bases. The germline CDR1 and CDR2 sequences are MNHNS and SASEGT. Unmatched junction bases numbered 9, after V lost 2 bases and J lost 8 bases. This CDR3 has 15 residues. CDR3: CASSEYGDRVKPQHF. CDR3 coding DNA: TGTGCCAGCAGTGAATATGGCGACAGGGTGAAGCCCCAGCATTTT.

The chain is built from TRBV15 and TRBJ1-2; the D gene is possibly TRBD1 (6 bases). The CDR3 is 16 residues long. Germline CDR1 reads LNHNV; CDR2 reads YYDKDF (reference sequence). The germline V and J ends were trimmed by 3 bases and 5 bases, with 19 bases remaining between them. In DNA form, the CDR3 reads TGTGCCACCAGCAGTCTAGGATTACGGGACACTTATGGCTACACCTTC. Amino acid sequence: CATSSLGLRDTYGYTF.

The chain uses TRBV5-6 and TRBJ1-6, with D hard to call. Trimming pared 1 base from V and 7 bases from J, leaving 9 bases between. Germline CDR1 SGHDT, CDR2 YYEEEE. The CDR3 has 14 residues. In nucleotides, the CDR3 is TGTGCCAGCAGCTTGAGGTTCGGGAATTCACCCCTCCACTTT. The encoded protein is CASSLRFGNSPLHF. Combining the CDR3 with reference TRBV5-6 and TRBJ1-6 gives the whole variable domain DAGVTQSPTHLIKTRGQQVTLRCSPKSGHDTVSWYQQALGQGPQFIFQYYEEEERQRGNFPDRFSGHQFPNYSSELNVNALLLGDSALYLCASSLRFGNSPLHFGNGTRLTVT.

The chain is built from TRBV6-2 or TRBV6-3 and TRBJ1-6, with 8 bases fitting TRBD1. Germline CDR1 reads MNHEY; CDR2 reads SVGEGT. The J segment lost 0 bases and the V segment lost 6 bases, leaving 10 bases of the junction unmatched. The CDR3 contains 18 residues. This CDR3 is CASSRTGGISSYNSPLHF. The DNA of the CDR3 is TGTGCCAGCAGCCGCACAGGGGGAATCAGCTCCTATAATTCACCCCTCCACTTT.

The chain has TRBV27 and TRBJ1-2; the match to TRBD1 covers 8 bases. Unmatched junction bases numbered 12, after V lost 0 bases and J lost 6 bases. Per the germline V gene, CDR1 is MNHEY and CDR2 is SMNVEV (reference sequence). The CDR3 runs 17 residues. The CDR3 sequence is CASSLSRTGFFGDGYTF. CDR3 DNA: TGTGCCAGCAGTTTATCCCGGACAGGGTTCTTCGGTGATGGCTACACCTTC.

The chain recombines TRBV30 with TRBJ1-4; possibly TRBD1 for D (5 bases). Germline V lookup: CDR1 GTSNPN, CDR2 SVGIG (reference sequence). V lost 0 bases to trimming and J lost 2 bases, with 10 bases between them. The CDR3 covers 15 residues. CDR3 protein: CAWSVGASTNEKLFF. The CDR3 DNA reads as TGTGCCTGGAGTGTAGGGGCAAGCACTAATGAAAAACTGTTTTTT.

The chain employs TRBV6-5 and TRBJ1-4, with no clear D. The CDR3 has 15 amino acids. V lost 6 bases, J lost 4 bases, and 15 bases lay in between. The germline V gene has CDR1 MNHEY and CDR2 SVGAGI. CDR3 nucleotides: TGTGCCAGCAGATTCGGGAGTCCCCATAATGAAAAACTGTTTTTT. Its protein product is CASRFGSPHNEKLFF.

The chain links TRBV2 to TRBJ1-5, with 7 bases that match TRBD1. Germline loops: CDR1 SNHLY, CDR2 FYNNEI. V lost 5 bases to trimming and J lost 3 bases; unmatched junction nucleotides: 10. CDR3 length: 16 residues. DNA of the CDR3: TGTGCCAGCAGTTCTCAGACAGGGTATACCAATCAGCCCCAGCATTTT. It translates to CASSSQTGYTNQPQHF.

This clone is a singleton in its sample. Other nucleotide sequences from this sample produce the same CDR3. The chain links TRBV2 to TRBJ1-1; 8 bases align to TRBD1. This CDR3 is 13 amino acids long. Germline CDR1 reads SNHLY; CDR2 reads FYNNEI. The J segment lost 4 bases and the V segment lost 4 bases, leaving 2 bases of the junction unmatched. As DNA, the CDR3 is TGTGCCAGCAGTGGCACAGGGGGCACTGAAGCTTTCTTT. Its protein product is CASSGTGGTEAFF.

The CDR3 loop reads CASSQAGGLGETQYF. The CDR3 nucleotides read TGTGCCAGCAGCCAAGCGGGGGGGCTCGGTGAGACCCAGTACTTC. The chain employs TRBV7-7 and TRBJ2-5; 10 bases line up with TRBD2. Trimming cost V 5 bases and J 5 bases; bases outside gene matches: 8. The germline CDR1 and CDR2 sequences are SSHAT and FNYEAQ (reference sequence). The CDR3 contains 15 residues.

The chain recombines TRBV5-6 with TRBJ2-7; the D is unclear. The CDR3 is 14 amino acids. CDR1 and CDR2 (germline): SGHDT, YYEEEE. Trimming removed 4 bases from V and 6 bases from J, with 17 bases in between. The CDR3 nucleotides read TGTGCCAGCAGCGAGTTCCTTCCCGGTCGCGAGCAGTACTTC. Protein: CASSEFLPGREQYF.

The chain uses TRBV24-1 and TRBJ1-5; D is ambiguous. Germline loops: CDR1 KGHDR, CDR2 SFDVKD. V gave up 5 bases and J gave up 4 bases, with 8 bases separating them. This CDR3 has 13 residues. The chain's CDR3 is CATSASLNQPQHF. The CDR3 region has the DNA TGTGCCACCAGTGCCAGTCTTAATCAGCCCCAGCATTTT.

CDR3 nucleotide sequence: TGTGCCATCAGTGAGTCCGGTCGCACCTACAATGAGCAGTTCTTC. It specifies CAISESGRTYNEQFF. The V gene is TRBV10-3, the J gene TRBJ2-1; D uncertain. Germline lookup yields CDR1 ENHRY and CDR2 SYGVKD. This CDR3 is 15 amino acids long. Trimming shortened V by 0 bases and J by 2 bases, and 8 bases separated the two germline ends.